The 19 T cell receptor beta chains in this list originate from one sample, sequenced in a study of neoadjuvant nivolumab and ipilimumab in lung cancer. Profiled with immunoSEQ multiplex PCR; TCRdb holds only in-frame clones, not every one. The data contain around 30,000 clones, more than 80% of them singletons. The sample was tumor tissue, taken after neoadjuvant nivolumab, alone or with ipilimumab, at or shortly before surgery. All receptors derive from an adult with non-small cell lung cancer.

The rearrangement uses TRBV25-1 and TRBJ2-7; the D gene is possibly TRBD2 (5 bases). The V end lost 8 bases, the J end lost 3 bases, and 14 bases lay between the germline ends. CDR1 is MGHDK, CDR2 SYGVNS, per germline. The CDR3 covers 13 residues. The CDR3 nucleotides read TGTGCCAGCGCGAGGGCATCAAGCTACGAGCAGTACTTC. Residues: CASARASSYEQYF.

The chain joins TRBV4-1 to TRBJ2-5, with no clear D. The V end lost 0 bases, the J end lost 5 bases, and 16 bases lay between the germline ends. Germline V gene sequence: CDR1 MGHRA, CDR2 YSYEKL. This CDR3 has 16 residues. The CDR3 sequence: CASSQEWARRSETQYF. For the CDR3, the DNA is TGCGCCAGCAGCCAAGAATGGGCCCGACGATCGGAGACCCAGTACTTC.

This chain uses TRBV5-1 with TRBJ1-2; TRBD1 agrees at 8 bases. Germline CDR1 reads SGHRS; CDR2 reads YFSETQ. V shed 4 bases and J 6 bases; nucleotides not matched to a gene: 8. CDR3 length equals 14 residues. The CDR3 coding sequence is TGCGCCAGCAGCCCCGTCGGGACAGGAGATGGCTACACCTTC. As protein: CASSPVGTGDGYTF.

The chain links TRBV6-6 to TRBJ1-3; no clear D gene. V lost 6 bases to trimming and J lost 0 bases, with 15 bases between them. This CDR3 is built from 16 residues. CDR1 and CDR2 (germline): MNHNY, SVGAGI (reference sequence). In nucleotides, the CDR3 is TGTGCCAGCAGCACCTTACGGAGGGCCTCTGGAAACACCATATATTTT. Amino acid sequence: CASSTLRRASGNTIYF.

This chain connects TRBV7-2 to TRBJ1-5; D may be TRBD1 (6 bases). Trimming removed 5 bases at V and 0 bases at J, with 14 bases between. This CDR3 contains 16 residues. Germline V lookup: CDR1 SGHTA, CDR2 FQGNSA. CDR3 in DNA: TGTGCCAGCAGCCTCAGGACAGATTATAGCAATCAGCCCCAGCATTTT. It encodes CASSLRTDYSNQPQHF.

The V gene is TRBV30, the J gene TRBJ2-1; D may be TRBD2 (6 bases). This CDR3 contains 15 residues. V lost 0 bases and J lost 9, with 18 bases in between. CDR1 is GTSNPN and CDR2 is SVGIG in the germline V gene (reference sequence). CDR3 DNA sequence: TGTGCCTGGAGTGTAGGTCCGGGGGTAGGTCGTGAGCAGTTCTTC. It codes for CAWSVGPGVGREQFF.

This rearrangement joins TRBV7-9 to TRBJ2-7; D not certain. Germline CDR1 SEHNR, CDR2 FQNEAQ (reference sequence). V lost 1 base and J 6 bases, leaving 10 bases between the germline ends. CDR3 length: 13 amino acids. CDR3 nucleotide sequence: TGTGCCAGCAGCTTAGGGGTGGTCTCCGAGCAGTACTTC. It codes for CASSLGVVSEQYF.

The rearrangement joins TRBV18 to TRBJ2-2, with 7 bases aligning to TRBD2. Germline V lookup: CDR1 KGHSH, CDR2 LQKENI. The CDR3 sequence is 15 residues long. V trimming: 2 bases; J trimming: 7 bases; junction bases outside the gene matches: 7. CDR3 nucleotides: TGTGCCAGCTCACCAGAGAGCGGGACCTTCGGGGAGCTGTTTTTT. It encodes CASSPESGTFGELFF.

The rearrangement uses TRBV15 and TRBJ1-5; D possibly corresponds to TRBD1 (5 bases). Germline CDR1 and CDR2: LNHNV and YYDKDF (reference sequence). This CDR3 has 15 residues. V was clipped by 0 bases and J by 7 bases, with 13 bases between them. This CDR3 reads CATSREGEGMQPQHF. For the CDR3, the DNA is TGTGCCACCAGCAGAGAGGGCGAGGGGATGCAGCCCCAGCATTTT.

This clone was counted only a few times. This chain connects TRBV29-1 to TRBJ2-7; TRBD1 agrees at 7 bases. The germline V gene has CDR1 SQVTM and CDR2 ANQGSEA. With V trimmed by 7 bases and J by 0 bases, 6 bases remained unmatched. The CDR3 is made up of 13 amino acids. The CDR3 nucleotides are TGCAGCGCGGCCGGGACAGACTCCTACGAGCAGTACTTC. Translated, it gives CSAAGTDSYEQYF.

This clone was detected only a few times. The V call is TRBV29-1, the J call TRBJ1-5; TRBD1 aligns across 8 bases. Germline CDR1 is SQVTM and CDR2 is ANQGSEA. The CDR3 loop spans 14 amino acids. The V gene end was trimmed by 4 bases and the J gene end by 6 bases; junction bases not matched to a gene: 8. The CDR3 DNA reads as TGCAGCGTTGGTGGACAGGGTATAGGTCAGCCCCAGCATTTT. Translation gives CSVGGQGIGQPQHF.

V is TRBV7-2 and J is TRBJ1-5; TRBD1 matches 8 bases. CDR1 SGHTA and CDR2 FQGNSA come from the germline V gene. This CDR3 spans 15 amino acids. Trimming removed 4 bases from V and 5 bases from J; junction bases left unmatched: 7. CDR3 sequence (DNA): TGTGCCAGCAGCTCCCAGGGGGCTAATTATCAGCCCCAGCATTTT. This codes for CASSSQGANYQPQHF. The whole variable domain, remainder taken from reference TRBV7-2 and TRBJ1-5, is GAGVSQSPSNKVTEKGKDVELRCDPISGHTALYWYRQSLGQGLEFLIYFQGNSAPDKSGLPSDRFSAERTGGSVSTLTIQRTQQEDSAVYLCASSSQGANYQPQHFGDGTRLSIL.

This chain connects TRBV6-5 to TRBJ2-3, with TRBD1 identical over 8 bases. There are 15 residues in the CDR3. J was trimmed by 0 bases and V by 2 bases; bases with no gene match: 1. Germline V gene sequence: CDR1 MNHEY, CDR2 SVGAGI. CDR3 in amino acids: CASSYGQGSTDTQYF. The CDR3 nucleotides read TGTGCCAGCAGTTACGGACAGGGTAGCACAGATACGCAGTATTTT.

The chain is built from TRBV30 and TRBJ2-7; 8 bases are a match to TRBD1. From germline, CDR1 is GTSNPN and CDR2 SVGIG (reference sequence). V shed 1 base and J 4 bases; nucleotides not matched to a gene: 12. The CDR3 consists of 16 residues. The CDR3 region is CAWSALRGTGRYEQYF. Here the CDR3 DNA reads TGTGCCTGGAGTGCCTTGAGGGGGACAGGTAGATACGAGCAGTACTTC.

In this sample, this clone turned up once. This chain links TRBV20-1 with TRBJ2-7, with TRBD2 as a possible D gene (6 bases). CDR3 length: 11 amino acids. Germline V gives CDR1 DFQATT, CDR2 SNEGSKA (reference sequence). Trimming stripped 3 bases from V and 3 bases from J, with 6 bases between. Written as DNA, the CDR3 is TGCAGTGCTAGGGGAGGCTACGAGCAGTACTTC. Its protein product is CSARGGYEQYF.

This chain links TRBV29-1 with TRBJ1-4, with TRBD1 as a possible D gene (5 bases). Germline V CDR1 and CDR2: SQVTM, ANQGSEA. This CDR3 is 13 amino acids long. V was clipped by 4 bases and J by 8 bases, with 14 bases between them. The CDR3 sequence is CSVVGQGPEKLFF. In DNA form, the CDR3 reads TGCAGCGTTGTGGGGCAGGGACCGGAAAAACTGTTTTTT.

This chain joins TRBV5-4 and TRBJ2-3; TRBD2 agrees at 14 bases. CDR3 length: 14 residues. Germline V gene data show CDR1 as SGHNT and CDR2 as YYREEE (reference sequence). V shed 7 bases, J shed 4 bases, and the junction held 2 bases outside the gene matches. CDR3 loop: CASRTSGGSDTQYF. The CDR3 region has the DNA TGTGCCAGCCGGACTAGCGGGGGGTCAGATACGCAGTATTTT.

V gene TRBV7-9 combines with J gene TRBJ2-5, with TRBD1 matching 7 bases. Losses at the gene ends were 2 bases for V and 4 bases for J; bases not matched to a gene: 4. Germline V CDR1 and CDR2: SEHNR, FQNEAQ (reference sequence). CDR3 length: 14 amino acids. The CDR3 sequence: CASSLMAGGETQYF. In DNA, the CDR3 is TGTGCCAGCAGCTTAATGGCAGGGGGAGAGACCCAGTACTTC.

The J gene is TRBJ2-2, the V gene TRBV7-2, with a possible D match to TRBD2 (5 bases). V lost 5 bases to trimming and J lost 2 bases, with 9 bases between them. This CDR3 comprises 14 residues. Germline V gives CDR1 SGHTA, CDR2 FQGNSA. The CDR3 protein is CASSPDFNTGELFF. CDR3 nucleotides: TGTGCCAGCAGCCCGGACTTTAACACCGGGGAGCTGTTTTTT.